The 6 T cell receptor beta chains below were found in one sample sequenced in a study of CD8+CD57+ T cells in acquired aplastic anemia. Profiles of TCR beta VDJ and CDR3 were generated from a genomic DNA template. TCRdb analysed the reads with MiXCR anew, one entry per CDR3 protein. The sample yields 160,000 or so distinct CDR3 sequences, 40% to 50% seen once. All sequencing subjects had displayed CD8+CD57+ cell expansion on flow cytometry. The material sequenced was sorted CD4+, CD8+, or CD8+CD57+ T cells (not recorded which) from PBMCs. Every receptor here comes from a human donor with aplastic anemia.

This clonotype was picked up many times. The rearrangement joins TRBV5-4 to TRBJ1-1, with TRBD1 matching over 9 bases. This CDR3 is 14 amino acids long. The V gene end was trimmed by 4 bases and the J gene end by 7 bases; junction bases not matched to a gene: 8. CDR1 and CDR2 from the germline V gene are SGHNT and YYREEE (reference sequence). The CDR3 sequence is CASSPGQGKIEAFF. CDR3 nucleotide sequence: TGTGCCAGCAGCCCCGGACAGGGGAAGATTGAAGCTTTCTTT.

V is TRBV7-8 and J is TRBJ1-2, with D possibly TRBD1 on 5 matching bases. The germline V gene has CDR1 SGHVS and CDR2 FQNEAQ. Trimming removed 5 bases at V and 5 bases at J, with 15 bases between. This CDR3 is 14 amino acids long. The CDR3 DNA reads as TGTGCCAGCAGCCCGTCGGCGGGACCATATGGCTACACCTTC. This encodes CASSPSAGPYGYTF.

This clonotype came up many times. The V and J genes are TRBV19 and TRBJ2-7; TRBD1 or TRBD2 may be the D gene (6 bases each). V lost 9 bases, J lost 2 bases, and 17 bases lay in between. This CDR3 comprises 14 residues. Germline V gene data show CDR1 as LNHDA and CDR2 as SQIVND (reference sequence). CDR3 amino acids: CASNRGESTYEQYF. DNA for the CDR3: TGTGCCAGCAATAGGGGGGAATCCACCTACGAGCAGTACTTC.

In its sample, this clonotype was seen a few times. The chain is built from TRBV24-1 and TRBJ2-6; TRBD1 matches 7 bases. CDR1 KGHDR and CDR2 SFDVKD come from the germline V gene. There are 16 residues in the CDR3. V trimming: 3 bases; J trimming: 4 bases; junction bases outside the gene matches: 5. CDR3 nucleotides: TGTGCCACCAGTGATGGGACAGTTACCGGGGCCAACGTCCTGACTTTC. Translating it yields CATSDGTVTGANVLTF.

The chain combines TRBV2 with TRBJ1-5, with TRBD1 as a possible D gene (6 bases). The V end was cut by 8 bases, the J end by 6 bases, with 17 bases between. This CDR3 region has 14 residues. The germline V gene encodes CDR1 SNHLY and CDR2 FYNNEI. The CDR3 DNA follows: TGTGCCAGCCTACAGGACAGAAAGGGTCAGCCCCAGCATTTT. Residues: CASLQDRKGQPQHF.

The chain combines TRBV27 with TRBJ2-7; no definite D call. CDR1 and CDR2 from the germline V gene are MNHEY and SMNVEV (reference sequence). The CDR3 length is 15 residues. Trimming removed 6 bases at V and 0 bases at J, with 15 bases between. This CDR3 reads CASSGSVQSSYEQYF. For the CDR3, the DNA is TGTGCCAGCAGCGGGTCAGTGCAGAGCTCCTACGAGCAGTACTTC.